A selection of T cell receptor beta chains follows, all from one sample in a study of regulatory T cells in long-lasting Graves disease. TCRdb passed the multiplex PCR reads through MiXCR, listing each CDR3 protein once. The sample consists of 650,000 to 700,000 distinct CDR3 sequences, around 30% of them appearing once. The sequences come from peripheral blood mononuclear cells (PBMCs), collected when the disease was refractory, from a patient treated with antithyroid drugs. The source of these receptors is a female donor with Graves disease. Each CDR3 is given with its conserved first and last residue. The D gene is left open where the match is weak. Size is omitted from some rows. Given values are once, few, many or a class for expanded clones.

CDR3,DNA,D,J,V,length,size
CAISDSGDQPQHF,TGTGCCATCAGTGACTCAGGGGACCAGCCCCAGCATTTT,-,TRBJ1-5,TRBV10-3,13,-
CASSPVRNTGAFF,TGTGCCAGCTCACCAGTACGGAACACTGGAGCTTTCTTT,-,TRBJ1-1,TRBV7-3,13,-
CASSIQGTNTGELFF,TGTGCCAGTAGTATACAGGGGACGAACACCGGGGAGCTGTTTTTT,-,TRBJ2-2,TRBV19,15,-
CASSYSPGRGSAGELFF,TGTGCCAGCAGTTACTCGCCCGGCAGGGGGTCGGCCGGGGAGCTGTTTTTT,TRBD1,TRBJ2-2,TRBV6-5,17,once
CASSLETGLSPLHF,TGTGCCAGCAGCTTAGAGACAGGACTGTCACCCCTCCACTTT,-,TRBJ1-6,TRBV11-2,14,many
CASSLEGERAHEQYF,TGTGCCAGCAGCTTAGAAGGGGAGCGGGCCCACGAGCAGTACTTC,-,TRBJ2-7,TRBV13,15,few
CASSLRREGPYEQYF,TGCGCCAGCAGCCTCCGGCGGGAGGGCCCCTACGAGCAGTACTTC,TRBD2,TRBJ2-7,TRBV5-1,15,-
CASSTPLLANTEAFF,TGTGCCAGTAGTACCCCACTCCTTGCGAACACTGAAGCTTTCTTT,-,TRBJ1-1,TRBV19,15,-
CASSGGTGWNTEAFF,TGTGCCAGCAGTGGGGGGACAGGATGGAACACTGAAGCTTTCTTT,TRBD1,TRBJ1-1,TRBV6-1,15,few
CASSQSQGIQHGYTF,TGTGCCAGCTCTCAATCCCAGGGGATCCAGCATGGCTACACCTTC,-,TRBJ1-2,TRBV28,15,many
CSARDLMGRQFYGYTF,TGCAGTGCTAGAGATCTTATGGGGCGGCAATTTTATGGCTACACCTTC,-,TRBJ1-2,TRBV20-1,16,-
CASSSDGANEKLFF,TGTGCCAGTAGTTCAGATGGAGCTAATGAAAAACTGTTTTTT,-,TRBJ1-4,TRBV19,14,-
CASSELRPQPTNEKLFF,TGTGCCAGCAGTGAACTAAGGCCCCAACCAACTAATGAAAAACTGTTTTTT,-,TRBJ1-4,TRBV6-1,17,-
CASSFMGVGNTEAFF,TGTGCCAGCAGTTTTATGGGGGTAGGGAACACTGAAGCTTTCTTT,-,TRBJ1-1,TRBV12-3/TRBV12-4,15,-
CASSLGTGETYEQYF,TGTGCCAGCAGCTTAGGGACAGGGGAGACCTACGAGCAGTACTTC,TRBD1,TRBJ2-7,TRBV7-6,15,many
CASSQVHFPRGQSNQPQHF,TGCGCCAGCAGCCAAGTCCACTTCCCCAGGGGGCAGAGCAATCAGCCCCAGCATTTT,TRBD1,TRBJ1-5,TRBV4-1,19,-
CASSLWIGDSNQPQHF,TGTGCCAGCAGTTTATGGATTGGGGACAGTAATCAGCCCCAGCATTTT,TRBD1,TRBJ1-5,TRBV28,16,-
CASRGAGSYKQYF,TGTGCCAGCAGAGGGGCAGGGAGCTACAAGCAGTACTTC,-,TRBJ2-7,TRBV27,13,once
CASSSDRGLGYTF,TGTGCCAGCAGCTCCGACAGGGGTCTGGGCTACACCTTC,TRBD1,TRBJ1-2,TRBV7-9,13,-
CASSEAGRSLQFF,TGTGCCAGCAGTGAAGCGGGACGTTCGCTTCAGTTCTTC,-,TRBJ2-1,TRBV2,13,many
CSVEVDRGFYEQYF,TGCAGCGTTGAAGTGGACAGGGGGTTTTACGAGCAGTACTTC,TRBD1,TRBJ2-7,TRBV29-1,14,-
CASSLYGRETQYF,TGTGCCAGCAGTTTATACGGGCGGGAGACCCAGTACTTC,-,TRBJ2-5,TRBV12-3/TRBV12-4,13,-
CASSLLGGSGAGELFF,TGTGCCAGCAGTTTATTAGGTGGGAGCGGCGCCGGGGAGCTGTTTTTT,-,TRBJ2-2,TRBV27,16,few
CASSIRQGPTINTEAFF,TGTGCCAGTAGTATTCGTCAGGGGCCAACGATTAACACTGAAGCTTTCTTT,-,TRBJ1-1,TRBV19,17,-
CASSLFGGSSPLEQYF,TGTGCCAGCAGCTTGTTTGGGGGGTCCAGTCCCTTGGAGCAGTACTTC,-,TRBJ2-7,TRBV5-4,16,-
CAWSVRGTGANVLTF,TGTGCCTGGAGTGTACGAGGGACCGGGGCCAACGTCCTGACTTTC,-,TRBJ2-6,TRBV30,15,-
CASSLNEAFF,TGTGCCAGCAGTTTAAATGAAGCTTTCTTT,-,TRBJ1-1,TRBV28,10,many
CASSNPGTGELGYTF,TGTGCCAGCAGTAACCCCGGGACAGGGGAGCTTGGCTACACCTTC,TRBD1,TRBJ1-2,TRBV6-1,15,many
CSARRPGGHGYTF,TGCAGTGCTAGGAGGCCAGGGGGCCATGGCTACACCTTC,TRBD1,TRBJ1-2,TRBV20-1,13,few
CASSPGGPETGELFF,TGCGCCAGCAGCCCAGGTGGCCCGGAGACCGGGGAGCTGTTTTTT,-,TRBJ2-2,TRBV5-1,15,few
CASSPEIPAKNIQYF,TGTGCCAGCAGCCCAGAAATCCCAGCCAAAAACATTCAGTACTTC,-,TRBJ2-4,TRBV11-2,15,-
CSVADNEQFF,TGCAGCGTTGCCGACAATGAGCAGTTCTTC,-,TRBJ2-1,TRBV29-1,10,-
CSASDRSGANVLTF,TGCAGTGCCTCAGACAGATCTGGGGCCAACGTCCTGACTTTC,-,TRBJ2-6,TRBV20-1,14,-
CASIAGLMYQETQYF,TGTGCCAGCATCGCGGGGCTTATGTACCAAGAGACCCAGTACTTC,-,TRBJ2-5,TRBV2,15,-
CASSIDRGQGNQPQHF,TGTGCCAGTAGTATAGATCGGGGCCAGGGCAATCAGCCCCAGCATTTT,-,TRBJ1-5,TRBV19,16,many
CASSLDRASYEQYF,TGTGCCAGCAGTTTAGACAGGGCGTCCTACGAGCAGTACTTC,-,TRBJ2-7,TRBV12-3/TRBV12-4,14,many
CASSLSPSETSYEQYF,TGCGCCAGCAGCTTGAGCCCTAGCGAAACCTCCTACGAGCAGTACTTC,-,TRBJ2-7,TRBV5-1,16,-
CASSSTVRTEAFF,TGTGCCAGCAGCTCCACGGTACGGACTGAAGCTTTCTTT,-,TRBJ1-1,TRBV7-9,13,-
CASSRFPPDQGYEQYF,TGTGCCAGCAGCCGTTTTCCACCGGATCAGGGCTACGAGCAGTACTTC,-,TRBJ2-7,TRBV7-9,16,-
CASTESPRGPPNYGYTF,TGTGCCAGCACCGAATCCCCCCGGGGGCCTCCTAACTATGGCTACACCTTC,-,TRBJ1-2,TRBV28,17,many
CASTLTPSFYNSPLHF,TGTGCCAGCACCCTGACACCGAGCTTCTATAATTCACCCCTCCACTTT,-,TRBJ1-6,TRBV5-4,16,-
CASSEGQWSYEQYF,TGTGCCAGCAGTGAGGGACAGTGGTCCTACGAGCAGTACTTC,TRBD1,TRBJ2-7,TRBV2,14,many
CASGLVLSGVYEQYF,TGTGCTAGTGGTTTGGTCCTATCCGGGGTCTACGAGCAGTACTTC,-,TRBJ2-7,TRBV12-5,15,few
CATDGNTEAFF,TGTGCCACCGACGGGAACACTGAAGCTTTCTTT,-,TRBJ1-1,TRBV2,11,many
CASTPTDRTNSPLHF,TGTGCCAGTACCCCTACGGACAGGACTAATTCACCCCTCCACTTT,TRBD1,TRBJ1-6,TRBV19,15,-
CASSEQGQGSLEQYF,TGTGCCAGCAGTGAACAGGGACAGGGGAGCCTCGAGCAGTACTTC,TRBD1,TRBJ2-7,TRBV6-1,15,-
CASSGIWGNEQFF,TGTGCCAGCAGTGGGATCTGGGGCAATGAGCAGTTCTTC,-,TRBJ2-1,TRBV2,13,-
CASSLKGLSLNTIYF,TGTGCCAGCAGCTTGAAGGGGCTCTCGTTAAACACCATATATTTT,-,TRBJ1-3,TRBV5-6,15,-